The 30 T cell receptor beta chains below were found in one sample sequenced in a study of Ad26.COV2.S vaccination and SARS-CoV-2 variants. Method: immunoSEQ multiplex PCR; TCRdb's copy keeps in-frame clones and lacks some. The table shows around 240,000 clones, with 88% occurring only once. The sample's treatment: some 20 received Ad26.COV2.S at low or high dose, single or two shots; roughly five received placebo; per-sample allocation not given. The investigators took samples on day 63 after the first vaccine or placebo injection. The sample in question was peripheral blood, obtained in a trial of Ad26.COV2.S vaccine versus placebo. These TCRs come from a person between 18 and 65 years old who received the Ad26.COV2.S COVID-19 vaccine or a placebo.

The genes are TRBV9 and TRBJ1-2; 8 bases map to TRBD1. Per the germline V gene, CDR1 is SGDLS and CDR2 is YYNGEE. Trimming removed 3 bases from V and 2 bases from J; junction bases left unmatched: 6. The CDR3 contains 15 residues. In DNA form, the CDR3 reads TGTGCCAGCAGCGAAGGGGACAGGAGAAACTATGGCTACACCTTC. Translating gives CASSEGDRRNYGYTF.

The chain is built from TRBV2 and TRBJ1-2, with 8 bases identical to TRBD1. Germline V gene sequence: CDR1 SNHLY, CDR2 FYNNEI. Germline trimming cut 2 bases from V and 7 bases from J; bases unmatched to any gene: 18. This CDR3 is 18 amino acids long. The CDR3 loop is CASSETPFRTGSLGGYTF. Here the CDR3 DNA reads TGTGCCAGCAGTGAAACTCCGTTTCGGACAGGGTCATTAGGTGGCTACACCTTC.

The chain is built from TRBV28 and TRBJ1-4; TRBD1 agrees at 8 bases. CDR3 size: 13 residues. The V gene's germline CDR1 is MDHEN and CDR2 SYDVKM. Trimming took 8 bases from V and 7 from J; bases not matched to a gene: 6. CDR3 sequence (DNA): TGTGCCAGCCAACAGGGGGACAGTGAAAAACTGTTTTTT. Encoded protein: CASQQGDSEKLFF.

V and J are TRBV7-8 and TRBJ1-6, with a possible D match to TRBD1 (5 bases). The V end lost 5 bases, the J end lost 10 bases, and 21 bases lay between the germline ends. There are 16 residues in the CDR3. CDR1 and CDR2 (germline): SGHVS, FQNEAQ. The CDR3 nucleotides read TGTGCCAGCAGCGATGGGGACTCTCTAAGACTGTCACCCCTCCACTTT. It translates to CASSDGDSLRLSPLHF.

The chain recombines TRBV18 with TRBJ2-5; TRBD2 agrees at 7 bases. CDR1 and CDR2 (germline): KGHSH, LQKENI. This CDR3 is 16 amino acids long. J gave up 1 base and V 1 base, and 6 bases lay outside the gene matches. This CDR3 is CASSPREAGSQETQYF. For the CDR3, the DNA is TGTGCCAGCTCACCACGCGAAGCGGGAAGCCAAGAGACCCAGTACTTC.

This chain uses TRBV11-2 with TRBJ1-2, with TRBD1 as a possible D gene (5 bases). Germline-derived CDR1 and CDR2 are SGHAT and FQNNGV. The germline V and J ends were trimmed by 1 base and 4 bases, with 10 bases remaining between them. This CDR3 comprises 14 residues. This CDR3 reads CASSLAGPSYGYTF. The CDR3 DNA follows: TGTGCCAGCAGCTTAGCGGGACCCAGCTATGGCTACACCTTC.

With respect to this clone: Other DNA sequences in this specimen translate into the identical CDR3. The chain couples TRBV30 to TRBJ2-7, with unresolved D. V shed 1 base and J shed 1 base, with 5 bases lying between them. Germline V CDR1 and CDR2: GTSNPN, SVGIG (reference sequence). This CDR3 is 12 amino acids long. CDR3 region: CAWSGPSYEQYF. The CDR3 coding sequence is TGTGCCTGGAGTGGCCCTTCCTACGAGCAGTACTTC.

This rearrangement joins TRBV5-1 to TRBJ1-5, with 7 nucleotides matching TRBD1. Germline values: CDR1 SGHRS, CDR2 YFSETQ. This CDR3 contains 14 residues. The V segment lost 7 bases and the J segment 2 bases; nucleotides outside the gene matches: 6. The CDR3 DNA sequence: TGCGCCAGCTCGACAGGGTTGGGCAATCAGCCCCAGCATTTT. Its protein product is CASSTGLGNQPQHF.

This chain uses TRBV2 with TRBJ2-4, with D hard to call. Per germline, CDR1 SNHLY and CDR2 FYNNEI. The ends were cut back, 6 bases at V and 2 bases at J, with 17 bases in the middle. The CDR3 contains 16 residues. The CDR3 DNA sequence: TGTGCCAGCAGGGTTTCAGGCGTGGGGACCAAAAACATTCAGTACTTC. It yields the protein CASRVSGVGTKNIQYF.

This clone showed up just once. The J gene is TRBJ2-7, the V gene TRBV9; a possible D gene is TRBD1 (5 bases). There are 14 residues in the CDR3. Germline values: CDR1 SGDLS, CDR2 YYNGEE. Between the trimmed V and J ends, which lost 4 bases and 0 bases, there was a span of 11 bases. CDR3 region: CASSQDRYSYEQYF. The CDR3, as DNA: TGTGCCAGCAGCCAAGACAGATACTCCTACGAGCAGTACTTC.

The chain is built from TRBV9 and TRBJ2-3; D perhaps matches TRBD2 (5 bases). The V gene lost 6 bases and the J gene lost 10 bases, with 21 bases spanning the gap. Germline V CDR1 and CDR2: SGDLS, YYNGEE. The CDR3 is made up of 14 amino acids. This CDR3 reads CASNPEGSTGAQYF. Here the CDR3 DNA reads TGTGCCAGCAACCCCGAGGGTAGTACGGGCGCGCAGTATTTT.

This clone has only one observation. V usage is TRBV30 and J usage is TRBJ2-7; the D gene is possibly TRBD1 (6 bases). There are 13 residues in the CDR3. Germline CDR1 and CDR2: GTSNPN and SVGIG (reference sequence). V shed 3 bases and J shed 3 bases, with 12 bases lying between them. The CDR3 protein is CAWRETGYYEQYF. In nucleotides, the CDR3 is TGTGCCTGGAGGGAGACAGGATACTACGAGCAGTACTTC.

The V call is TRBV30, the J call TRBJ1-4; 7 positions match TRBD1. This CDR3 is 14 amino acids long. J was trimmed by 8 bases and V by 4 bases; bases with no gene match: 10. Germline CDR1 GTSNPN, CDR2 SVGIG (reference sequence). The CDR3 nucleotides are TGTGCCTGGAATCGACAGGGTATATACGAAAAACTGTTTTTT. This translates into CAWNRQGIYEKLFF.

This chain joins TRBV10-1 and TRBJ2-2; possible D gene TRBD2, 6 bases. This CDR3 is built from 14 residues. V lost 11 bases and J 4 bases, leaving 17 bases between the germline ends. Germline CDR1 is WNHNN and CDR2 is SYGVQD (reference sequence). This CDR3 is CARGVYEGTGELFF. The CDR3 DNA follows: TGCGCCCGCGGGGTCTATGAGGGCACCGGGGAGCTGTTTTTT.

A single count supports this clone. The genes are TRBV5-5 and TRBJ1-2, with TRBD1 as a possible D gene (5 bases). The CDR3 covers 13 residues. Germline V CDR1 and CDR2: SGHKS, YYEKEE (reference sequence). With 0 bases removed from V and 7 bases from J, the gap between germline ends came to 10 bases. CDR3 in DNA: TGTGCCAGCAGCTTGGAGGGGTTCTCTGGCTACACCTTC. Translating gives CASSLEGFSGYTF. The complete variable domain, with remaining parts taken from reference TRBV5-5 and TRBJ1-2, reads DAGVTQSPTHLIKTRGQQVTLRCSPISGHKSVSWYQQVLGQGPQFIFQYYEKEERGRGNFPDRFSARQFPNYSSELNVNALLLGDSALYLCASSLEGFSGYTFGSGTRLTVV.

The chain recombines TRBV6-2 or TRBV6-3 with TRBJ2-3, with 10 nucleotides matching TRBD2. Looked up from germline, CDR1 is MNHEY and CDR2 is SVGEGT. V lost 4 bases and J lost 1; bases outside the gene matches: 11. CDR3 length: 18 amino acids. Written as DNA, the CDR3 is TGTGCCAGCAGTTCCTTAGCGGGGGGTCCAAGGGGCACAGATACGCAGTATTTT. Protein: CASSSLAGGPRGTDTQYF.

The rearrangement uses TRBV18 and TRBJ2-7; 8 bases match TRBD1. Germline loops: CDR1 KGHSH, CDR2 LQKENI. The CDR3 sequence is 15 residues long. With V trimmed by 3 bases and J by 2 bases, 6 bases remained unmatched. Here the CDR3 reads CASSPPGQAAYEQYF. The CDR3 coding sequence is TGTGCCAGCTCACCGCCGGGACAGGCCGCCTACGAGCAGTACTTC.

This clone turned up a few times. The rearrangement links TRBV25-1 to TRBJ2-1; D is unclear. Trimming removed 5 bases at V and 12 bases at J, with 14 bases between. This CDR3 region has 12 residues. From germline, CDR1 is MGHDK and CDR2 SYGVNS. CDR3 nucleotides: TGTGCCAGCAGTCTTGATTTCGACGCGCAGTTCTTC. It yields the protein CASSLDFDAQFF.

This clone was recorded only once. The V gene is TRBV5-5, the J gene TRBJ2-1, with 14 bases lining up with TRBD2. In germline, CDR1 is SGHKS, CDR2 YYEKEE (reference sequence). V was pared by 4 bases and J by 2 bases, with 8 bases of the junction left unmatched. This CDR3 has 18 residues. The CDR3 nucleotides read TGTGCCAGCAGCCCTAACCGACTAGCGGGAGGGGCCTACAATGAGCAGTTCTTC. Protein sequence: CASSPNRLAGGAYNEQFF.

The chain carries TRBV30 and TRBJ1-5; weak D call: TRBD1 (5 bases). The germline gives CDR1 GTSNPN, CDR2 SVGIG (reference sequence). The CDR3 is 14 residues long. The V and J ends lost 2 bases and 7 bases respectively, with 15 bases between them. The CDR3 DNA reads TGTGCCTGGAGTATAGGGGACGGGGGACAGCCCCAGCATTTT. This codes for CAWSIGDGGQPQHF.

The chain uses TRBV9 and TRBJ2-1; no reliable D call. In germline, CDR1 is SGDLS, CDR2 YYNGEE. The CDR3 spans 13 residues. Trimming removed 0 bases from V and 5 bases from J, with 6 bases in between. This CDR3 reads CASSVGHNNEQFF. CDR3 DNA sequence: TGTGCCAGCAGCGTAGGACATAACAATGAGCAGTTCTTC.

V usage is TRBV3-1 (or the pseudogene TRBV3-2) and J usage is TRBJ2-5; 8 nucleotides align to TRBD2. The CDR3 extends over 15 amino acids. The germline V gene encodes CDR1 LGHDT and CDR2 YNNKEL (reference sequence). J gave up 4 bases and V 4 bases, and 8 bases lay outside the gene matches. The CDR3 here is CASSLGSGRGETQYF. The CDR3 nucleotides are TGTGCCAGCAGCCTTGGGAGCGGGAGAGGAGAGACCCAGTACTTC.

This rearrangement joins TRBV5-1 to TRBJ1-1; D is ambiguous. The ends were cut back, 3 bases at V and 1 base at J, with 7 bases in the middle. CDR1 and CDR2 from the germline V gene are SGHRS and YFSETQ. The CDR3 covers 13 residues. As DNA, the CDR3 is TGCGCCAGCAGCTCGCTCGGGAACACTGAAGCTTTCTTT. Protein: CASSSLGNTEAFF. Together with reference TRBV5-1 and TRBJ1-1, the CDR3 gives the full variable domain: KAGVTQTPRYLIKTRGQQVTLSCSPISGHRSVSWYQQTPGQGLQFLFEYFSETQRNKGNFPGRFSGRQFSNSRSEMNVSTLELGDSALYLCASSSLGNTEAFFGQGTRLTVV.

J is TRBJ2-3 and V is TRBV6-2 or TRBV6-3; unclear D gene. Germline V lookup: CDR1 MNHEY, CDR2 SVGEGT. The CDR3 contains 15 residues. Trimming shortened V by 0 bases and J by 1 base, and 8 bases separated the two germline ends. The CDR3 spells CASSYSRVGTDTQYF. The CDR3 nucleotides read TGTGCCAGCAGTTACTCTAGGGTCGGCACAGATACGCAGTATTTT.

The CDR3: CASSWGGQDTQYF. The CDR3 bases are TGTGCCAGCAGTTGGGGGGGGCAAGATACGCAGTATTTT. This chain uses TRBV28 with TRBJ2-3, with D tentatively TRBD2 (7 bases). Trimming pared 4 bases from V and 5 bases from J, leaving 10 bases between. This CDR3 region has 13 residues. Germline V gene data show CDR1 as MDHEN and CDR2 as SYDVKM.

The V gene is TRBV7-8, the J gene TRBJ2-2, with TRBD2 identical over 7 bases. The CDR3 has 17 residues. The ends lost 6 bases at V and 2 bases at J; junction bases unmatched: 12. Germline loops: CDR1 SGHVS, CDR2 FQNEAQ. CDR3 sequence (DNA): TGTGCCAGCAGGCGGGGGACTGTTACGGGAAACACCGGGGAGCTGTTTTTT. Protein sequence: CASRRGTVTGNTGELFF.

The chain uses TRBV9 and TRBJ2-3; D possibly corresponds to TRBD2 (5 bases). Deletions cut 4 bases from V and 6 bases from J, with 12 bases between. Germline CDR1 and CDR2: SGDLS and YYNGEE. The CDR3 totals 13 residues. This chain's CDR3 is CASSKLVSDTQYF. The DNA of the CDR3 is TGTGCCAGCAGCAAACTAGTATCGGATACGCAGTATTTT.

V is TRBV11-1 and J is TRBJ1-1; 8 bases are shared with TRBD1. CDR3 size: 15 residues. The V gene's germline CDR1 is SGHAT and CDR2 FQDESV (reference sequence). After removal of 5 bases from V and 4 bases from J, the junction contained 9 bases not matched to a gene. In nucleotides, the CDR3 is TGTGCCAGCAGCCAGGGATTACAGGGGGGCACTGAAGCTTTCTTT. Its translation: CASSQGLQGGTEAFF.

This sequence joins TRBV10-2 and TRBJ2-7; the D is unclear. Trimming cost V 3 bases and J 2 bases, with 14 bases left between them. The CDR3 totals 15 residues. Germline V CDR1 and CDR2: WSHSY, SAAADI. CDR3 region: CASSEMSTTTYEQYF. The CDR3 nucleotides are TGCGCCAGCAGTGAAATGAGCACTACGACCTACGAGCAGTACTTC.

The V and J genes are TRBV28 and TRBJ1-6, with D hard to call. Germline loops: CDR1 MDHEN, CDR2 SYDVKM. The CDR3 contains 15 residues. Trimming took off 5 bases at V and 10 bases at J, with 18 bases between the two ends. The DNA of the CDR3 is TGTGCCAGCAGTCCCTCGCTTGGGGAAGGATCACCCCTCCACTTT. Encoded protein: CASSPSLGEGSPLHF.